The 4 T cell receptor beta chains below were found in one sample sequenced in a study of PD-L1 blockade in urothelial cancer. Method: immunoSEQ multiplex PCR; TCRdb's copy keeps in-frame clones and lacks some. The data contain tens of thousands of clones, less than 90% of them seen just once; the ten biggest clones take up roughly 4.5%. The source was PBMCs, collected around atezolizumab (anti-PD-L1) treatment. All receptors derive from a man aged 65 to 79 with urothelial cancer.

This chain connects TRBV5-6 to TRBJ1-1; D gene ambiguous. The germline CDR1 and CDR2 sequences are SGHDT and YYEEEE. Trimming took 3 bases from V and 6 from J, leaving 15 bases between them. This CDR3 is built from 14 residues. The CDR3 bases are TGTGCCAGCAGCTCGTCTGGGGAGGGCGCTGAAGCTTTCTTT. Protein sequence: CASSSSGEGAEAFF.

The chain carries TRBV5-4 and TRBJ2-3, with 12 positions matching TRBD2. The V gene's germline CDR1 is SGHNT and CDR2 YYREEE (reference sequence). The CDR3 is made up of 16 amino acids. J gave up 2 bases and V 0 bases, and 1 base lay outside the gene matches. The CDR3 DNA reads TGTGCCAGCAGCTTGGGGACTAGCGGGAACACAGATACGCAGTATTTT. It codes for CASSLGTSGNTDTQYF.

CDR3 bases: TGTGCCAGCAGCTCTCCGGGACTTGTATACGAGCAGTACTTC. It translates to CASSSPGLVYEQYF. The gene calls are TRBV7-9 and TRBJ2-7; D is possibly TRBD2 (6 bases). The CDR3 has 14 amino acids. Looked up from germline, CDR1 is SEHNR and CDR2 is FQNEAQ (reference sequence). Between the trimmed V and J ends, which lost 4 bases and 4 bases, there was a span of 14 bases.

The rearrangement uses TRBV6-1 and TRBJ2-1, with 15 nucleotides matching TRBD2. The CDR3 is 17 residues long. V lost 4 bases, J lost 7 bases, and 8 bases stayed unmatched. Germline V gene lookup returns CDR1 MNHNS and CDR2 SASEGT. CDR3 region: CASSGTSGRARENEQFF. CDR3 nucleotide sequence: TGTGCCAGCAGTGGGACTAGCGGGAGGGCCAGGGAGAATGAGCAGTTCTTC.